Given below is one TCR beta chain in context. The protocol was immunoSEQ multiplex PCR, while the TCRdb copy is restricted to in-frame clones and leaves out a portion. Altogether under 150,000 clones are present, over 75% being singletons, with the ten largest covering roughly 7.6%. The sample is drawn from a study of cytotoxic CD8 clonotypes in ibrutinib-treated CLL. The germline V and J ends were trimmed by 5 bases and 1 base, with 17 bases remaining between them. CDR1 SEHNR and CDR2 FQNEAQ come from the germline V gene (reference sequence). This CDR3 is built from 16 residues. The chain is built from TRBV7-9 and TRBJ2-5, with D perhaps TRBD2 (6 bases). Sequencing used PBMCs, obtained after 36 months of ibrutinib treatment. This receptor was obtained from a human donor with chronic lymphocytic leukemia. The CDR3 DNA reads as TGTGCCAGCAGCATAAGGAGGGGACGGTCCCAAGAGACCCAGTACTTC. Encoded protein: CASSIRRGRSQETQYF.